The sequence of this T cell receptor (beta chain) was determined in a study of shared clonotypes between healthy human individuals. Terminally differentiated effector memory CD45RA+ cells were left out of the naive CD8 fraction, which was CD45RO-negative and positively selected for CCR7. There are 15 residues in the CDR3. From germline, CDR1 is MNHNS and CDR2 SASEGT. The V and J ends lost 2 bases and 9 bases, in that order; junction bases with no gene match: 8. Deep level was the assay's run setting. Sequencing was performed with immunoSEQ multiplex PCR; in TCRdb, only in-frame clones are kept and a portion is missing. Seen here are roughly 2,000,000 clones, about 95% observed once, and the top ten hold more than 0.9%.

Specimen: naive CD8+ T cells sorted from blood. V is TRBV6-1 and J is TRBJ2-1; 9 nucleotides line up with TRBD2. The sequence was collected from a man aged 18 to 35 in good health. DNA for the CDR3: TGTGCCAGCAGTGAATGGGGGCTAGCGGGGACTGAGCAGTTCTTC. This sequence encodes CASSEWGLAGTEQFF.